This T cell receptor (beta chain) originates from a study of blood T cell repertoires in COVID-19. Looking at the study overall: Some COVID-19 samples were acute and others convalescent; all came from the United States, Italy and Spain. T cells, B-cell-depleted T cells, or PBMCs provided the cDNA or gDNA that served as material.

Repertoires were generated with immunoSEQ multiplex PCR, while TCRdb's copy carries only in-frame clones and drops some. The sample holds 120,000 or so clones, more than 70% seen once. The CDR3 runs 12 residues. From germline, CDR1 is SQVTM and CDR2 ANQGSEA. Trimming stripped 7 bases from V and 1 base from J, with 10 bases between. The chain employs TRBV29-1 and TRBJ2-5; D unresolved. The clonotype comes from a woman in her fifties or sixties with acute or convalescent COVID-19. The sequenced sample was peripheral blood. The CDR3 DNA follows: TGCAGCGCCACCGCGGTCCAAGAGACCCAGTACTTC. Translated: CSATAVQETQYF.